This is a list of T cell receptor beta chains from one sample in a study of identical twins. TCRdb processed the 5' RACE reads anew with MiXCR; each CDR3 protein has one entry. The table shows hundreds of thousands of distinct CDR3 sequences, with around 20% occurring only once. The data also belong to a second study, concerning yellow fever vaccine responses in identical twins.

Input material: CD4+ T cells sorted from blood. All receptors come from a woman aged 18-30 years in good health. Both conserved end residues are part of each CDR3. The D gene is left open where the match is weak. Only some rows state a clone size, as once, few, many or a class for expanded clones.

D gene: .; J gene: TRBJ2-3; CDR3 length: 16; V gene: TRBV24-1; clone size: few; CDR3 DNA: TGTGCCACCAGTGATTCCGGGACACCTAGCACAGATACGCAGTATTTT; CDR3 protein: CATSDSGTPSTDTQYF
D gene: .; J gene: TRBJ2-7; CDR3 length: 12; V gene: TRBV5-1; clone size: many; CDR3 DNA: TGCGCCAGCAGCCCGGCGAGCTACGAGCAGTACTTC; CDR3 protein: CASSPASYEQYF
D gene: .; J gene: TRBJ2-1; CDR3 length: 16; V gene: TRBV20-1; clone size: .; CDR3 DNA: TGCAGTGCTAGACGAAAAAGCGGAAACTCCTACAATGAGCAGTTCTTC; CDR3 protein: CSARRKSGNSYNEQFF
D gene: TRBD2; J gene: TRBJ2-1; CDR3 length: 17; V gene: TRBV7-8; clone size: .; CDR3 DNA: TGTGCCAGCAGCTTAGTTGCCGGGACTAGCGGGGGTGGTGAGCAGTTCTTC; CDR3 protein: CASSLVAGTSGGGEQFF
D gene: .; J gene: TRBJ2-1; CDR3 length: 18; V gene: TRBV12-3/TRBV12-4; clone size: few; CDR3 DNA: TGTGCCAGCACCCAAAGGGTGGGGGGAACCCCCTACTACAATGAGCAGTTCTTC; CDR3 protein: CASTQRVGGTPYYNEQFF
D gene: .; J gene: TRBJ2-3; CDR3 length: 16; V gene: TRBV5-1; clone size: .; CDR3 DNA: TGCGCCAGCAGCTTAACAGGGCGCTCGAACACAGATACGCAGTATTTT; CDR3 protein: CASSLTGRSNTDTQYF
D gene: .; J gene: TRBJ2-1; CDR3 length: 15; V gene: TRBV6-1; clone size: .; CDR3 DNA: TGTGCCACCAGTGCTTGGAACGGCGAACCCAATGAGCAGTTCTTC; CDR3 protein: CATSAWNGEPNEQFF
D gene: .; J gene: TRBJ1-4; CDR3 length: 13; V gene: TRBV5-1; clone size: .; CDR3 DNA: TGCGCCAGCAGCTTGGCGGGGAGGTCGAAACTGTTTTTT; CDR3 protein: CASSLAGRSKLFF
D gene: .; J gene: TRBJ2-3; CDR3 length: 17; V gene: TRBV5-4; clone size: many; CDR3 DNA: TGTGCCAGCAGCAAGAGCAAACCGGGACCTTTCACAGATACGCAGTATTTT; CDR3 protein: CASSKSKPGPFTDTQYF
D gene: .; J gene: TRBJ1-5; CDR3 length: 14; V gene: TRBV5-1; clone size: many; CDR3 DNA: TGCGCCAGCAGCCTCGGGACCGCTCTTGGGCCCCAGCATTTT; CDR3 protein: CASSLGTALGPQHF
D gene: .; J gene: TRBJ2-7; CDR3 length: 12; V gene: TRBV5-6; clone size: many; CDR3 DNA: TGTGCCAGCAGCCGGACGTCCTACGAGCAGTACTTC; CDR3 protein: CASSRTSYEQYF
D gene: .; J gene: TRBJ2-2; CDR3 length: 14; V gene: TRBV20-1; clone size: .; CDR3 DNA: TGCAGTGCTCGTATAGCGGAAATCACCGGGGAGCTGTTTTTT; CDR3 protein: CSARIAEITGELFF